These 16 T cell receptor beta chains share one sample of origin, sequenced in a study of blood T cell repertoires in COVID-19. TCRdb keeps only in-frame clones here, not all; method: immunoSEQ multiplex PCR. The sample lists about 74,000 clones, more than 90% seen once, with roughly 9.7% in the top ten. The sample comprised peripheral blood. The receptor set was obtained from a human donor in a cohort sampled during active COVID-19.

The chain links TRBV28 to TRBJ2-5; TRBD2 matches at 10 bases. This CDR3 has 15 residues. V shed 7 bases and J 0 bases; nucleotides not matched to a gene: 5. CDR1 MDHEN and CDR2 SYDVKM come from the germline V gene. The CDR3 loop is CASTPGLANQETQYF. CDR3 sequence (DNA): TGTGCCAGCACACCGGGACTAGCGAACCAAGAGACCCAGTACTTC.

V usage is TRBV15 and J usage is TRBJ1-1; D uncertain. CDR1 LNHNV and CDR2 YYDKDF come from the germline V gene (reference sequence). The CDR3 has 15 amino acids. Trimming removed 1 base at V and 0 bases at J, with 9 bases between. CDR3 coding DNA: TGTGCCACCAGCAGAGGACGAACTATGAACACTGAAGCTTTCTTT. Protein product: CATSRGRTMNTEAFF.

This chain joins TRBV19 and TRBJ1-1; 7 bases agree with TRBD1. Germline V gene data show CDR1 as LNHDA and CDR2 as SQIVND (reference sequence). The CDR3 runs to 14 residues. V lost 5 bases and J lost 4; bases outside the gene matches: 7. CDR3 DNA: TGTGCCAGTAGTTGGCAGGGGGTGGGCACTGAAGCTTTCTTT. Amino acids: CASSWQGVGTEAFF.

CDR3 loop: CASSGGTPQETQYF. CDR3 nucleotides: TGTGCCAGCAGCGGGGGGACTCCCCAAGAGACCCAGTACTTC. The chain is built from TRBV9 and TRBJ2-5, with TRBD2 as a possible D gene (6 bases). CDR1 and CDR2 (germline): SGDLS, YYNGEE. This CDR3 region has 14 residues. The V end lost 3 bases, the J end lost 1 base, and 10 bases lay between the germline ends.

The CDR3 nucleotides are TGCGCCAGCAGTGACGACAGGGCCCACGAGCAGTACTTC. Residues: CASSDDRAHEQYF. The gene calls are TRBV10-2 and TRBJ2-7; 7 bases agree with TRBD1. CDR1 is WSHSY and CDR2 is SAAADI in the germline V gene. V was clipped by 3 bases and J by 5 bases; unmatched bases: 4. This CDR3 is built from 13 residues.

CDR3: CASSELTGDGYTF. CDR3 sequence (DNA): TGTGCCAGCAGTGAATTGACAGGGGATGGCTACACCTTC. J is TRBJ1-2 and V is TRBV25-1; 8 bases fit TRBD1. Looked up from germline, CDR1 is MGHDK and CDR2 is SYGVNS. V gave up 1 base and J gave up 6 bases; unmatched junction bases: 1. The CDR3 totals 13 residues.

V gene TRBV6-5 combines with J gene TRBJ1-6, with D possibly TRBD1 on 5 matching bases. Deletions cut 5 bases from V and 14 bases from J, with 19 bases between. CDR3 length: 14 residues. Germline CDR1 is MNHEY and CDR2 is SVGAGI. In DNA form, the CDR3 reads TGTGCCAGCAGTCCCCCTGGGGGGGGAGGGACCCTCCACTTT. Translation: CASSPPGGGGTLHF.

DNA of the CDR3: TGTGCCAGCAGCCTAGGACTAGCGGAGACAGATACGCAGTATTTT. This codes for CASSLGLAETDTQYF. The gene calls are TRBV6-2 or TRBV6-3 and TRBJ2-3; 10 positions match TRBD2. V trimming: 6 bases; J trimming: 3 bases; junction bases outside the gene matches: 6. This CDR3 is 15 amino acids long. Germline CDR1 and CDR2: MNHEY and SVGEGT.

V gene TRBV11-3 combines with J gene TRBJ2-3; D may be TRBD2 (7 bases). This CDR3 has 17 residues. CDR1 and CDR2 from the germline V gene are SGHNT and YENEEA. V was pared by 4 bases and J by 2 bases, with 19 bases between. CDR3 nucleotide sequence: TGTGCCAGCAGCTCCCCCCGAGGGGGGGGAAACACAGATACGCAGTATTTT. Translating it yields CASSSPRGGGNTDTQYF.

The chain recombines TRBV5-1 with TRBJ2-7; 10 bases fit TRBD2. The CDR3 loop spans 15 amino acids. CDR1 is SGHRS, CDR2 YFSETQ, per germline. The V and J ends lost 4 bases and 2 bases, in that order; junction bases with no gene match: 6. The chain's CDR3 is CASSSIAGGTYEQYF. CDR3 in DNA: TGCGCCAGCAGCAGTATAGCGGGAGGCACCTACGAGCAGTACTTC.

This clone has only a few counts. The CDR3 is CASSPGRGTEAFF. The CDR3 DNA follows: TGTGCCAGCAGCCCTGGACGGGGCACTGAAGCTTTCTTT. J is TRBJ1-1 and V is TRBV6-6; no reliable D call. This CDR3 comprises 13 residues. V dropped 6 bases and J dropped 4 bases, with 12 bases sitting between them. Germline assignment: CDR1 MNHNY and CDR2 SVGAGI (reference sequence).

The chain carries TRBV5-1 and TRBJ2-7, with D possibly matching TRBD2 (6 bases). V lost 4 bases to trimming and J lost 0 bases, with 17 bases between them. The CDR3 runs 16 residues. Germline assignment: CDR1 SGHRS and CDR2 YFSETQ. DNA of the CDR3: TGCGCCAGCAGCCCGGGACTTCTCCCGAGCTCCTACGAGCAGTACTTC. It specifies CASSPGLLPSSYEQYF.

This clone appeared a single time. V is TRBV28 and J is TRBJ2-7, with D possibly being TRBD1 (7 bases). The CDR3 extends over 16 amino acids. Germline CDR1 is MDHEN and CDR2 is SYDVKM. V was shortened by 4 bases and J by 3 bases, with 19 bases between the two germline ends. This CDR3 reads CASSSARAGGLYEQYF. The CDR3 region has the DNA TGTGCCAGCAGTTCGGCCAGGGCAGGGGGGCTCTACGAGCAGTACTTC.

V is TRBV6-1 and J is TRBJ2-7; the D is unclear. CDR1 is MNHNS, CDR2 SASEGT, per germline. V was pared by 3 bases and J by 1 base, with 7 bases between. This CDR3 has 13 amino acids. In DNA form, the CDR3 reads TGTGCCAGCAGTGATTGGCCGTCCTACGAGCAGTACTTC. Amino acid sequence: CASSDWPSYEQYF.

The rearrangement uses TRBV7-9 and TRBJ1-1, with 8 bases matching TRBD1. CDR1 is SEHNR, CDR2 FQNEAQ, per germline (reference sequence). The CDR3 extends over 15 amino acids. V lost 5 bases and J lost 2; bases outside the gene matches: 7. The CDR3 region has the DNA TGTGCCAGCAGCCGACGGGGACAGGTTAACACTGAAGCTTTCTTT. Amino acid sequence: CASSRRGQVNTEAFF.

The chain has TRBV7-3 and TRBJ2-3, with 7 bases identical to TRBD2. In germline, CDR1 is SGHTA, CDR2 FQGTGA. With 5 bases clipped from V and 3 bases from J, the junction kept 5 bases outside the gene matches. The CDR3 loop spans 14 amino acids. CDR3 DNA: TGTGCCAGCAGCACGAGCGGGACGACAGATACGCAGTATTTT. This codes for CASSTSGTTDTQYF.